This paragraph covers one TCR beta chain sequence. Its antigen is currently unknown. This sample stems from a study of beta chain features in type 1 diabetes. CDR3 size: 14 residues. The ends were cut back, 6 bases at V and 6 bases at J, with 12 bases in the middle. The germline CDR1 and CDR2 sequences are MGHDK and SYGVNS. Every bit of the isolated RNA underwent reverse transcription, so sequencing read expressed TCRB transcripts. Method: immunoSEQ multiplex PCR; TCRdb's copy keeps in-frame clones and lacks some. The profile covers 200,000 to 300,000 clones, with about 30% appearing a single time and 4% taken by the ten largest. Whole-study results and caveats: Amplification by PCR could prefer shorter templates, with the same effect in patients and controls.

Sequenced material: central memory CD4+ T cells from blood. The J gene is TRBJ1-6, the V gene TRBV25-1, with no clear D. The sequence was collected from a man aged 30 to 45 in good health. CDR3 region: CASRNAWPNSPLHF. The CDR3 bases are TGTGCCAGCAGAAACGCTTGGCCTAATTCACCCCTCCACTTT.